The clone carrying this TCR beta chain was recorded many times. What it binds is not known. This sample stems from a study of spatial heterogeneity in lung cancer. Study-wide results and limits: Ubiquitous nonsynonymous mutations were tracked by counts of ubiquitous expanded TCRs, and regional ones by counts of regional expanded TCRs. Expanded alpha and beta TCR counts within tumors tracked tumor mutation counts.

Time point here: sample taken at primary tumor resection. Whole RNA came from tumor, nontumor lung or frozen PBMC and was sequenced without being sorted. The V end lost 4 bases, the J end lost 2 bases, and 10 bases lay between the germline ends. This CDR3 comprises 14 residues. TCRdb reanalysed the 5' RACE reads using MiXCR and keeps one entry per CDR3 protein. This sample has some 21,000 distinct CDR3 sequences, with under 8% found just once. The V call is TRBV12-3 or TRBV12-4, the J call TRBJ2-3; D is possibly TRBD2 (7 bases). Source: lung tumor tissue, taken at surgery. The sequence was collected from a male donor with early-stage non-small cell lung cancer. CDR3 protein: CASSSGGFTDTQYF. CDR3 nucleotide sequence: TGTGCCAGCAGTTCGGGGGGCTTCACAGATACGCAGTATTTT.